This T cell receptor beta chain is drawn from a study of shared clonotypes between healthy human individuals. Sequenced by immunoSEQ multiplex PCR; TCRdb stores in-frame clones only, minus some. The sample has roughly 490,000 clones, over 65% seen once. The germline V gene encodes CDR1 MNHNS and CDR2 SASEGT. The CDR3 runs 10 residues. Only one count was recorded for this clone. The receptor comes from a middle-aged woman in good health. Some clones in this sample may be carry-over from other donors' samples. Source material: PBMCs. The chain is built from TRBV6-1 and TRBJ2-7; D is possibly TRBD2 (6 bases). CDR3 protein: CRLREYEQYF. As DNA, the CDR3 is TGTCGCCTACGGGAGTACGAGCAGTACTTC.